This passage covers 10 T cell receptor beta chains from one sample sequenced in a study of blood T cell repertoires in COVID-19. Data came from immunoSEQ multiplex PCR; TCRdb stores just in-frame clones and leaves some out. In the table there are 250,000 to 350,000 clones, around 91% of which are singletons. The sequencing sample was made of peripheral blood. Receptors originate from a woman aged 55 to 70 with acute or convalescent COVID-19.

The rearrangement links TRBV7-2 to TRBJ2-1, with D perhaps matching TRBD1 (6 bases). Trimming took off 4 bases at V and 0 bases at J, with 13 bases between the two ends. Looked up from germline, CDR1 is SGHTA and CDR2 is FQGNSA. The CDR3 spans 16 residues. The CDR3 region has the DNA TGTGCCAGCAGCTCGAGAGGGGGAAGCTCCTACAATGAGCAGTTCTTC. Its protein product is CASSSRGGSSYNEQFF.

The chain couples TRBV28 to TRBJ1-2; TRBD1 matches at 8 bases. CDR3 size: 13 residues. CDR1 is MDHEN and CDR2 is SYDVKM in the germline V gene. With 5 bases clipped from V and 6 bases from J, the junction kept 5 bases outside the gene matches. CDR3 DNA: TGTGCCAGCAGTCCAGGACAGGGTAATGGCTACACCTTC. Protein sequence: CASSPGQGNGYTF.

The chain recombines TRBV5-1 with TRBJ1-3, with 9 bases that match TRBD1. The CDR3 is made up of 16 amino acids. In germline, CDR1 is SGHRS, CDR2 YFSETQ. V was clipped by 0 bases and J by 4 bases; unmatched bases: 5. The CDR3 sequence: CASSLVQGASGNTIYF. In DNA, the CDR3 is TGCGCCAGCAGCTTGGTACAGGGGGCTTCGGGAAACACCATATATTTT.

CDR3 coding DNA: TGTGCCAGCAGCGTTCGGACAGGGAACTATGGCTACACCTTC. Its protein product is CASSVRTGNYGYTF. The V and J genes are TRBV28 and TRBJ1-2; 8 bases agree with TRBD1. This CDR3 has 14 amino acids. In germline, CDR1 is MDHEN, CDR2 SYDVKM. V was pared by 6 bases and J by 2 bases, with 5 bases of the junction left unmatched.

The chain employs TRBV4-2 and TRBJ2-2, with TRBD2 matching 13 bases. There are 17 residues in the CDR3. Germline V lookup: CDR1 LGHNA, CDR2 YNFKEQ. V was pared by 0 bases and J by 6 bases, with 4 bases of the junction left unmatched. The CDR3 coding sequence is TGTGCCAGCAGCCAAGAAGGACTAGCGGGAGCCGCCGGGGAGCTGTTTTTT. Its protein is CASSQEGLAGAAGELFF.

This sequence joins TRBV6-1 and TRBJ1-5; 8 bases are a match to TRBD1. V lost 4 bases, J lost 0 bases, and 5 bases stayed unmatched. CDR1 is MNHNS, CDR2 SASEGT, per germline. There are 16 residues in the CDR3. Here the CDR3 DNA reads TGTGCCAGCAGTGTAACAGGGGGTTATAGCAATCAGCCCCAGCATTTT. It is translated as CASSVTGGYSNQPQHF.

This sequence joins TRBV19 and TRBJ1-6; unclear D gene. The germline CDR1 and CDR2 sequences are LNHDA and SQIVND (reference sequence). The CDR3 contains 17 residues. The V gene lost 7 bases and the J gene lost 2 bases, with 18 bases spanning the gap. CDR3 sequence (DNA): TGTGCCAGTACCCCGTTGAGGGAGGTTACCTATAATTCACCCCTCCACTTT. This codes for CASTPLREVTYNSPLHF.

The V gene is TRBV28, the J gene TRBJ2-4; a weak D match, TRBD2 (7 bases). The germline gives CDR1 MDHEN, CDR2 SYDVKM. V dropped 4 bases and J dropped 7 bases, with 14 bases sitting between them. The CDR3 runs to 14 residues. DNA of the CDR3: TGTGCCAGCAGTTCCTCGGGGGGCGGGAACATTCAGTACTTC. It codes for CASSSSGGGNIQYF.

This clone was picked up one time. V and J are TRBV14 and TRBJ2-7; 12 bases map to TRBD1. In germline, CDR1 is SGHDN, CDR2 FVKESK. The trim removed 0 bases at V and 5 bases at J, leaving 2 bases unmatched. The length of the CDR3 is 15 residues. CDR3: CASSQEGQGAHEQYF. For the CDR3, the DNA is TGTGCCAGCAGCCAAGAGGGACAGGGGGCCCACGAGCAGTACTTC.

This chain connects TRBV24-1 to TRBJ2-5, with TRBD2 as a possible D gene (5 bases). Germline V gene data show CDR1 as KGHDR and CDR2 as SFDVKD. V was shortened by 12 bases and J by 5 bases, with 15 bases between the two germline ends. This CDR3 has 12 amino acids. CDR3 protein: CAPRRGLETQYF. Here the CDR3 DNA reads TGTGCCCCCCGACGGGGTTTGGAGACCCAGTACTTC.